The sequence of this T cell receptor (beta chain) was determined in a study of PD-L1 blockade in urothelial cancer. Study context: Atezolizumab (1,200 mg intravenously every 3 weeks) began in about 2014 for patients. Across blood samples, T cells had a median count of about 140,000. Study outcomes and limitations: When pretreatment blood TCR clonality was below the median, it predicted better survival.

Added to each PCR by spiking were synthetic TCR analog templates. Measured with immunoSEQ multiplex PCR; TCRdb has only the in-frame clones, and not every one. This sample has about 80,000 clones, with roughly nine tenths found just once. The germline CDR1 and CDR2 sequences are WNHNN and SYGVQD (reference sequence). The V segment lost 6 bases and the J segment 6 bases; nucleotides outside the gene matches: 8. This CDR3 is 16 amino acids long. The sample holds a few counts of this clone. What it recognizes is unknown. The chain recombines TRBV10-1 with TRBJ2-3; TRBD2 aligns across 14 bases. This receptor was taken from a woman between 70 and 85 years old with urothelial cancer. The material sequenced was PBMCs, taken around atezolizumab (anti-PD-L1) treatment. The CDR3 loop is CASSPTSGGAGDTQYF. DNA of the CDR3: TGCGCCAGCAGCCCGACTAGCGGGGGGGCCGGCGATACGCAGTATTTT.